Sequencing of this T cell receptor beta chain was carried out in a study of OX40 agonist ivuxolimab in advanced cancers. Study-wide background: All patients had ivuxolimab intravenously every 2 weeks at 0.01 to 10 mg/kg. Every patient in dose escalation had hepatocellular carcinoma, melanoma, renal cell or head and neck cancer.

This CDR3 region has 13 residues. The V end lost 5 bases, the J end lost 7 bases, and 14 bases lay between the germline ends. Germline CDR1 and CDR2: MNHEY and SVGAGI. Generated by immunoSEQ multiplex PCR, the TCRdb table keeps only in-frame clones and is missing some. The sample lists tens of thousands of clones, 87% seen once, with roughly 1.4% in the top ten. This chain connects TRBV6-5 to TRBJ1-1; D is unresolved. The sequence was obtained from an adult with an advanced solid tumor such as melanoma, head and neck, liver or kidney cancer. Sequencing was performed on CD4+ or CD8+ T cells sorted from blood, taken in a trial of the OX40 agonist ivuxolimab. DNA for the CDR3: TGTGCCAGCAGTGGACGGAACCTCATTGAAGCTTTCTTT. It specifies CASSGRNLIEAFF.